This T cell receptor (beta chain) is from a study of shared clonotypes between healthy human individuals. Per germline, CDR1 GTSNPN and CDR2 SVGIG (reference sequence). The CDR3 consists of 15 residues. Trimming cost V 5 bases and J 0 bases; bases outside gene matches: 9. In the original processing: ImmunoSEQ output lacked quality scores and full-length reads, limiting matched filtering. Sequencing was performed with immunoSEQ multiplex PCR; in TCRdb, only in-frame clones are kept and a portion is missing. Clone size and the V and J calls come from that table; the DNA yielded D and trimming. The sample has about 1.5 million clones, roughly 96% seen once; the top ten hold 1% to 1.5%.

Sequencing was performed on naive CD4+ T cells sorted from blood. Regarding subset: CD45RA+ positively selected. The chain joins TRBV30 to TRBJ1-2; 7 bases align to TRBD1. The sequence was obtained from a man aged 30-40 years in good health. The DNA for the CDR3 is TGTGCCTGGCTTGGCAGGGGGGAGGCTAACTATGGCTACACCTTC. This gives the protein CAWLGRGEANYGYTF.